These 31 T cell receptor beta chains were sequenced from one sample in a study of T cell responses to AZD1222 COVID-19 vaccine. Sequencing used immunoSEQ multiplex PCR; TCRdb keeps in-frame clones, though not all of them. Of about 180,000 clones listed, 90% are singletons. This material consisted of peripheral blood, taken 28 days after the second dose of the MenACWY control vaccine. These TCRs come from an adult who received the MenACWY meningococcal vaccine as a control.

The J gene is TRBJ1-3, the V gene TRBV3-1 (or the pseudogene TRBV3-2); possibly TRBD1 for D (5 bases). The V and J ends lost 1 base and 7 bases respectively, with 23 bases between them. Germline lookup yields CDR1 LGHDT and CDR2 YNNKEL (reference sequence). This CDR3 contains 18 residues. CDR3 coding DNA: TGTGCCAGCAGCCAAGGTTGGATTCGCGTGGGGGGGGGTAACACCATATATTTT. It is translated as CASSQGWIRVGGGNTIYF.

V usage is TRBV24-1 and J usage is TRBJ2-7; D is uncertain. V shed 3 bases and J shed 5 bases, with 25 bases lying between them. Per germline, CDR1 KGHDR and CDR2 SFDVKD. This CDR3 comprises 18 residues. The CDR3 region is CATSDKPRAGFGGDEQYF. For the CDR3, the DNA is TGTGCCACCAGTGATAAACCCCGGGCAGGCTTTGGCGGCGACGAGCAGTACTTC.

The sample holds one count of this clone. The CDR3 reads CASSIQGLGNEQFF. The CDR3 DNA reads TGTGCCAGTAGTATACAAGGGTTGGGGAATGAGCAGTTCTTC. The rearrangement joins TRBV19 to TRBJ2-1; D is unclear. Germline loops: CDR1 LNHDA, CDR2 SQIVND (reference sequence). V was shortened by 2 bases and J by 7 bases, with 12 bases between the two germline ends. This CDR3 is built from 14 residues. The full variable domain, rest sourced from reference TRBV19 and TRBJ2-1, is DGGITQSPKYLFRKEGQNVTLSCEQNLNHDAMYWYRQDPGQGLRLIYYSQIVNDFQKGDIAEGYSVSREKKESFPLTVTSAQKNPTAFYLCASSIQGLGNEQFFGPGTRLTVL.

The rearrangement joins TRBV18 to TRBJ2-1; D may be TRBD1 or TRBD2 (5 bases each). The CDR3 sequence is 15 residues long. The germline V gene has CDR1 KGHSH and CDR2 LQKENI. With 3 bases removed from V and 2 bases from J, the gap between germline ends came to 11 bases. CDR3 DNA sequence: TGTGCCAGCTCACCGGGACGGCCTGCCTACAATGAGCAGTTCTTC. Translating gives CASSPGRPAYNEQFF.

V and J are TRBV28 and TRBJ1-2; D ambiguous. Trimming cost V 7 bases and J 5 bases, with 11 bases left between them. Per the germline V gene, CDR1 is MDHEN and CDR2 is SYDVKM. The CDR3 contains 12 residues. CDR3 region: CASNPYFYGYTF. DNA of the CDR3: TGTGCCAGCAACCCCTATTTTTATGGCTACACCTTC.

The chain carries TRBV6-1 and TRBJ1-5, with D hard to call. Trimming shortened V by 1 base and J by 0 bases, and 10 bases separated the two germline ends. From germline, CDR1 is MNHNS and CDR2 SASEGT. This CDR3 is 16 amino acids long. Here the CDR3 DNA reads TGTGCCAGCAGTGAAGGGTTTTTTAATAGCAATCAGCCCCAGCATTTT. Protein: CASSEGFFNSNQPQHF.

The table lists this clone with a few counts. V and J are TRBV5-3 and TRBJ2-7; D is ambiguous. TRBV5-3 is identified as an open reading frame with a role that is uncertain. The CDR3 sequence is 9 residues long. V was cut by 7 bases and J by 2 bases, with 1 base left in between. The CDR3 DNA follows: TGTGCCAGAGCCTACGAGCAGTACTTC. It codes for CARAYEQYF.

This sequence joins TRBV5-1 and TRBJ1-4; the D gene is possibly TRBD1 (6 bases). CDR3 size: 13 residues. Germline V gene lookup returns CDR1 SGHRS and CDR2 YFSETQ. The germline V and J ends were trimmed by 0 bases and 10 bases, with 10 bases remaining between them. This chain's CDR3 is CASSLVQGGKLFF. CDR3 in DNA: TGCGCCAGCAGCTTGGTACAGGGCGGAAAACTGTTTTTT.

The chain is built from TRBV5-1 and TRBJ1-2; no definite D call. Germline CDR1 SGHRS, CDR2 YFSETQ. The V gene lost 2 bases and the J gene lost 7 bases, with 15 bases spanning the gap. The CDR3 loop spans 14 amino acids. This chain's CDR3 is CASSLITVPGGYTF. The CDR3, as DNA: TGCGCCAGCAGCTTAATTACCGTACCGGGTGGCTACACCTTC.

The chain recombines TRBV6-5 with TRBJ1-1, with D tentatively TRBD1 (6 bases). The V and J ends lost 4 bases and 6 bases respectively, with 15 bases between them. Germline CDR1 and CDR2: MNHEY and SVGAGI. The CDR3 totals 14 residues. The CDR3, as DNA: TGTGCCAGCAGTTCCCCGTCAGGGGTTCCTGAAGCTTTCTTT. It is translated as CASSSPSGVPEAFF.

The V gene is TRBV6-5, the J gene TRBJ2-5; weak D call: TRBD1 (6 bases). Trimming left V 4 bases short and J 1 base short, with 10 bases between. The CDR3 has 14 amino acids. Per the germline V gene, CDR1 is MNHEY and CDR2 is SVGAGI. CDR3 bases: TGTGCCAGCAGTTTGACAGGTACCCAAGAGACCCAGTACTTC. Protein sequence: CASSLTGTQETQYF.

The chain recombines TRBV7-9 with TRBJ1-1; D ambiguous. The germline V and J ends were trimmed by 5 bases and 0 bases, with 10 bases remaining between them. This CDR3 has 14 residues. Germline CDR1 is SEHNR and CDR2 is FQNEAQ (reference sequence). The CDR3 loop reads CASSRTHMNTEAFF. In DNA form, the CDR3 reads TGTGCCAGCAGCCGCACACATATGAACACTGAAGCTTTCTTT.

This chain links TRBV7-6 with TRBJ2-7, with D perhaps assigned TRBD1 or TRBD2 (6 bases each). The CDR3 extends over 15 amino acids. Between the trimmed V and J ends, which lost 5 bases and 6 bases, there was a span of 20 bases. CDR1 and CDR2 from the germline V gene are SGHVS and FNYEAQ. The CDR3 DNA reads TGTGCCAGCAGCCTGAGGGGGGCGGGCCGGACCGAGCAGTACTTC. Residues: CASSLRGAGRTEQYF.

This CDR3 reads CAIGAPAGTSGQETQYF. The CDR3 DNA is TGTGCCATCGGCGCTCCCGCGGGGACTAGCGGACAAGAGACCCAGTACTTC. The gene calls are TRBV10-3 and TRBJ2-5, with 11 bases lining up with TRBD2. The ends lost 8 bases at V and 2 bases at J; junction bases unmatched: 13. This CDR3 is 17 amino acids long. CDR1 is ENHRY and CDR2 is SYGVKD in the germline V gene.

The genes are TRBV28 and TRBJ1-1, with D tentatively TRBD1 (5 bases). Germline CDR1 reads MDHEN; CDR2 reads SYDVKM. Trimming removed 5 bases from V and 4 bases from J, with 14 bases in between. The length of the CDR3 is 14 residues. The chain's CDR3 is CASSISQEFTEAFF. The CDR3 DNA follows: TGTGCCAGCAGTATTTCACAGGAATTCACTGAAGCTTTCTTT.

The chain employs TRBV21-1 and TRBJ2-7. TRBV21-1 counts as a pseudogene. This CDR3 is built from 15 residues. The DNA of the CDR3 is TGTGCCAGCAGAGTGGGACGCCGGACACGTTACGAGCAGTACTTC. Its translation: CASRVGRRTRYEQYF.

The DNA of the CDR3 is TGTGCCAGCAGCTCTAGGGGCCAGGGGGCAGGGTCACCCCTCCACTTT. This translates into CASSSRGQGAGSPLHF. The chain joins TRBV7-2 to TRBJ1-6; 8 bases align to TRBD1. The CDR3 contains 16 residues. J gave up 10 bases and V 4 bases, and 12 bases lay outside the gene matches. Germline V gene data show CDR1 as SGHTA and CDR2 as FQGNSA.

In its sample, this clone was seen once. The chain couples TRBV7-9 to TRBJ1-3, with a possible D match to TRBD1 (5 bases). The CDR3 runs 17 residues. The V gene lost 0 bases and the J gene lost 0 bases, with 12 bases spanning the gap. Germline loops: CDR1 SEHNR, CDR2 FQNEAQ (reference sequence). The CDR3 sequence is CASSLAPGLISGNTIYF. DNA of the CDR3: TGTGCCAGCAGCTTAGCTCCGGGACTTATCTCTGGAAACACCATATATTTT.

This clone was counted once. The chain uses TRBV27 and TRBJ1-1, with 10 bases fitting TRBD1. The length of the CDR3 is 14 residues. V was clipped by 6 bases and J by 3 bases; unmatched bases: 4. Germline CDR1 reads MNHEY; CDR2 reads SMNVEV (reference sequence). The CDR3 here is CASRTGGLDTEAFF. DNA for the CDR3: TGTGCCAGCAGGACAGGGGGCCTAGACACTGAAGCTTTCTTT.

V and J are TRBV3-1 (or the pseudogene TRBV3-2) and TRBJ2-2; no clear D. Germline CDR1 is LGHDT and CDR2 is YNNKEL (reference sequence). The ends were cut back, 0 bases at V and 0 bases at J, with 8 bases in the middle. The CDR3 totals 16 residues. Here the CDR3 DNA reads TGTGCCAGCAGCCAAGAATGGGCGGCGAACACCGGGGAGCTGTTTTTT. Translating it yields CASSQEWAANTGELFF.

The chain couples TRBV12-3 or TRBV12-4 to TRBJ1-2; D remains unclear. The CDR3 loop spans 13 amino acids. Trimming stripped 6 bases from V and 4 bases from J, with 12 bases between. Written as DNA, the CDR3 is TGTGCCAGCAGGAGGGTCCCCCTCTATGGCTACACCTTC. It encodes CASRRVPLYGYTF.

This clone appeared a single time. The CDR3 sequence is CASSERAADNSPLHF. The CDR3 DNA reads as TGCGCCAGCAGTGAACGAGCAGCCGATAATTCACCCCTCCACTTT. V is TRBV10-2 and J is TRBJ1-6; D gene unclear. Germline assignment: CDR1 WSHSY and CDR2 SAAADI. Between the trimmed V and J ends, which lost 3 bases and 5 bases, there was a span of 11 bases. The CDR3 loop spans 15 amino acids.

This clone was observed once. This chain's CDR3 is CASSLEYGYTF. The CDR3 DNA sequence: TGTGCCAGCAGTTTGGAGTATGGCTACACCTTC. This chain connects TRBV28 to TRBJ1-2; D gene ambiguous. V was shortened by 3 bases and J by 5 bases, with 4 bases between the two germline ends. The V gene's germline CDR1 is MDHEN and CDR2 SYDVKM. This CDR3 contains 11 residues.

V usage is TRBV14 and J usage is TRBJ2-6, with 9 bases identical to TRBD1. CDR1 is SGHDN and CDR2 is FVKESK in the germline V gene. V was clipped by 4 bases and J by 0 bases; unmatched bases: 4. CDR3 length: 17 amino acids. Here the CDR3 reads CASSRDRVPSGANVLTF. The CDR3 DNA is TGTGCCAGCAGCCGGGACAGGGTCCCCTCTGGGGCCAACGTCCTGACTTTC.

This clone was found once. This rearrangement joins TRBV2 to TRBJ1-4, with 8 bases aligning to TRBD1. CDR3 size: 12 residues. Germline V lookup: CDR1 SNHLY, CDR2 FYNNEI. J gave up 7 bases and V 6 bases, and 1 base lay outside the gene matches. This CDR3 is CASRGTGEKLFF. Here the CDR3 DNA reads TGTGCCAGCAGAGGGACAGGTGAAAAACTGTTTTTT.

The chain employs TRBV9 and TRBJ2-7; 16 bases fit TRBD2. The ends lost 3 bases at V and 5 bases at J; junction bases unmatched: 14. The CDR3 totals 19 residues. Germline V CDR1 and CDR2: SGDLS, YYNGEE. Here the CDR3 DNA reads TGTGCCAGCAGCGCCCGGCCGGGACTAGCGGGAGGGCCTAGTGACGAGCAGTACTTC. Residues: CASSARPGLAGGPSDEQYF.

This chain joins TRBV10-3 and TRBJ2-7, with D possibly being TRBD2 (5 bases). Looked up from germline, CDR1 is ENHRY and CDR2 is SYGVKD. The CDR3 totals 12 residues. Trimming left V 7 bases short and J 4 bases short, with 11 bases between. As DNA, the CDR3 is TGTGCCATCAAGGTACGGGAATACGAGCAGTACTTC. It translates to CAIKVREYEQYF.

The genes are TRBV3-1 (or the pseudogene TRBV3-2) and TRBJ2-7; 12 positions match TRBD2. Trimming at V came to 5 bases and at J to 5 bases, leaving 7 bases not matched to a gene. Germline V gives CDR1 LGHDT, CDR2 YNNKEL (reference sequence). The CDR3 totals 15 residues. The CDR3 bases are TGTGCCAGCAGCTCCCTAGCGGGAGGGCCGCACGAGCAGTACTTC. Encoded protein: CASSSLAGGPHEQYF.

V gene TRBV3-1 (or the pseudogene TRBV3-2) combines with J gene TRBJ2-7; TRBD1 or TRBD2 may be the D gene (5 bases each). CDR3 length equals 16 residues. V was trimmed by 0 bases and J by 3 bases, leaving 15 bases between them. Germline CDR1 is LGHDT and CDR2 is YNNKEL (reference sequence). The CDR3 spells CASSQDPTGTHYEQYF. CDR3 coding DNA: TGTGCCAGCAGCCAAGATCCCACCGGGACCCACTACGAGCAGTACTTC.

The chain is built from TRBV9 and TRBJ1-1; D unresolved. Trimming took 3 bases from V and 0 from J, leaving 12 bases between them. The CDR3 consists of 15 residues. Germline CDR1 is SGDLS and CDR2 is YYNGEE. The CDR3 loop reads CASSDLVVMNTEAFF. The CDR3 region has the DNA TGTGCCAGCAGCGATCTAGTTGTCATGAACACTGAAGCTTTCTTT.

J is TRBJ2-1 and V is TRBV29-1; D assignment may be TRBD1 or TRBD2 (5 bases each). The CDR3 is 12 amino acids. Deletions cut 4 bases from V and 4 bases from J, with 8 bases between. CDR1 and CDR2 from the germline V gene are SQVTM and ANQGSEA. CDR3 residues: CSVGDGYNEQFF. In DNA, the CDR3 is TGCAGCGTTGGGGACGGTTACAATGAGCAGTTCTTC.